This T cell receptor beta chain originates from a study of molecular identifiers for immune sequencing clone quantification. MiXCR was run by TCRdb on the PCR reads, yielding one entry per CDR3 protein. In the table there are hundreds of thousands of distinct CDR3 sequences, about 22% of which are singletons. This clonotype occurred many times. The length of the CDR3 is 14 residues. Trimming cost V 1 base and J 4 bases, with 10 bases left between them. Per the germline V gene, CDR1 is MNHEY and CDR2 is SVGAGI. The rearrangement links TRBV6-5 to TRBJ2-5; the D gene is possibly TRBD1 (5 bases). What was sequenced was naive CD8+ T cells from blood, with Jurkat cell RNA spiked in. Subset given: FACS-sorted CD8+CD4-CCR7+CD45RA+ naive T cells. The sequence derives from a human donor in good health. Some libraries in this study had Jurkat cell RNA spiked in. The CDR3: CASSYWQGLETQYF. In nucleotides, the CDR3 is TGTGCCAGCAGTTACTGGCAGGGATTAGAGACCCAGTACTTC.